This TCR beta chain comes out of a study of PD-L1 blockade in urothelial cancer. Study summary: About 90% of the 29 patients were men whose urothelial cancer was bladder-origin.

Spiking of synthetic TCR analog templates was performed in each PCR. Using immunoSEQ multiplex PCR, the repertoire was profiled, and TCRdb retains in-frame clones only, with some absent. The data show approximately 52,000 clones, around 72% seen once. The CDR3 spans 12 residues. V lost 1 base and J lost 5, with 6 bases in between. Per the germline V gene, CDR1 is SGHRS and CDR2 is YFSETQ. Time point given: pretreatment peripheral blood. Diagnoses among patients were locally advanced or metastatic urothelial carcinoma. Sequenced material: PBMCs, taken around atezolizumab (anti-PD-L1) treatment. The chain has TRBV5-1 and TRBJ2-5; tentative D call: TRBD1 (5 bases). This receptor was taken from a man aged 65 to 85 with urothelial cancer. The CDR3 region is CASSLNRETQYF. The CDR3, as DNA: TGCGCCAGCAGCTTGAACAGGGAGACCCAGTACTTC.